This passage covers 32 T cell receptor beta chains from one sample sequenced in a study of cytomegalovirus exposure and HLA in healthy donors (dated 2017 in TCRdb). The method was the immunoSEQ multiplex PCR assay. For the multiplex PCR, a mixture combining 60 forward primers for TCR Vbeta segments and 13 reverse primers for TCR Jbeta segments was used. TCRdb retrieved this table from immuneACCESS and kept in-frame rearrangements only. Not all clones are present; in checked studies, unresolved V genes account for under half, and no reason is known for the remainder. For this sample the table gives about 160,000 clones, of which 80% were detected only once. Of the sample, 1.3% falls within the top ten clones. Sequenced input: PBMCs. The receptor set was obtained from a young man in good health and CMV-seronegative.

This clone appeared once. The chain employs TRBV7-2 and TRBJ2-3, with TRBD2 matching over 14 bases. This CDR3 region has 16 residues. J was trimmed by 3 bases and V by 3 bases; bases with no gene match: 2. Germline V lookup: CDR1 SGHTA, CDR2 FQGNSA. CDR3 region: CASSLGTSGGTDTQYF. CDR3 DNA: TGTGCCAGCAGCTTGGGGACTAGCGGGGGAACAGATACGCAGTATTTT.

The gene calls are TRBV19 and TRBJ2-7; D may be TRBD1 (5 bases). The germline V gene has CDR1 LNHDA and CDR2 SQIVND (reference sequence). Trimming pared 10 bases from V and 0 bases from J, leaving 10 bases between. The CDR3 totals 12 residues. The CDR3 DNA reads as TGTGCCATCGACAGCCGCTCCTACGAGCAGTACTTC. It encodes CAIDSRSYEQYF.

J is TRBJ1-2 and V is TRBV29-1; 11 positions agree with TRBD1. CDR3 length: 13 residues. Trimming removed 8 bases from V and 7 bases from J; junction bases left unmatched: 9. Germline V gene sequence: CDR1 SQVTM, CDR2 ANQGSEA. The DNA of the CDR3 is TGCAGCTTGGGGGACAGGGGGACCGGTGGCTACACCTTC. Its translation is CSLGDRGTGGYTF.

This rearrangement joins TRBV7-3 to TRBJ2-3; 7 nucleotides line up with TRBD2. Trimming cost V 5 bases and J 5 bases; bases outside gene matches: 10. This CDR3 has 15 amino acids. Per the germline V gene, CDR1 is SGHTA and CDR2 is FQGTGA. The CDR3 DNA reads as TGTGCCAGCAGCCCGGGAGGCGTCCAAGGAGATACGCAGTATTTT. Translated, it gives CASSPGGVQGDTQYF.

The CDR3 sequence: CASSQSPTLRESSYNEQFF. CDR3 coding DNA: TGCGCCAGCAGTCAGTCCCCCACCCTCAGGGAAAGCTCCTACAATGAGCAGTTCTTC. The chain links TRBV23-1 to TRBJ2-1; D perhaps matches TRBD1 (5 bases). TRBV23-1 is known as an ORF, though its function is uncertain. The V and J ends lost 3 bases and 0 bases respectively, with 21 bases between them. The CDR3 length is 19 residues.

The chain links TRBV11-3 to TRBJ2-7; TRBD1 might be the D (6 bases). The CDR3 runs 14 residues. V lost 2 bases to trimming and J lost 1 base, with 9 bases between them. The germline gives CDR1 SGHNT, CDR2 YENEEA. CDR3 nucleotides: TGTGCCAGCAGCTTAACCAGGGGATCCTACGAGCAGTACTTC. It specifies CASSLTRGSYEQYF.

In nucleotides, the CDR3 is TGTGCCAGCAGCCCCCGGACAGGGACAACCTACGAGCAGTACTTC. Its protein product is CASSPRTGTTYEQYF. The chain joins TRBV7-8 to TRBJ2-7, with 8 bases fitting TRBD1. V trimming: 5 bases; J trimming: 2 bases; junction bases outside the gene matches: 8. From germline, CDR1 is SGHVS and CDR2 FQNEAQ. The CDR3 contains 15 residues.

CDR3 protein: CATSREQGADTEAFF. The DNA of the CDR3 is TGTGCCACCAGCAGAGAGCAGGGGGCGGACACTGAAGCTTTCTTT. The chain is built from TRBV15 and TRBJ1-1; 8 nucleotides match TRBD1. The CDR3 runs to 15 residues. Germline V CDR1 and CDR2: LNHNV, YYDKDF (reference sequence). With 0 bases clipped from V and 3 bases from J, the junction kept 3 bases outside the gene matches.

The CDR3 DNA reads TGTGCCAGCAGCTTTACAGGAGGGAGCACTGAAGCTTTCTTT. Translating gives CASSFTGGSTEAFF. The chain recombines TRBV7-2 with TRBJ1-1; D might be TRBD1 (5 bases). This CDR3 contains 14 residues. Germline V gene sequence: CDR1 SGHTA, CDR2 FQGNSA. Trimming cost V 3 bases and J 4 bases, with 12 bases left between them.

The chain links TRBV7-9 to TRBJ1-6; D unclear. The germline V gene encodes CDR1 SEHNR and CDR2 FQNEAQ (reference sequence). CDR3 size: 18 residues. Trimming left V 5 bases short and J 0 bases short, with 17 bases between. In DNA form, the CDR3 reads TGTGCCAGCAGCGCCGACGATATGGGGAGCTCCTATAATTCACCCCTCCACTTT. Translating gives CASSADDMGSSYNSPLHF.

The J gene is TRBJ2-7, the V gene TRBV7-3, with a tentative D call TRBD2 (5 bases). The CDR3 has 13 residues. The V gene's germline CDR1 is SGHTA and CDR2 FQGTGA. V gave up 5 bases and J gave up 5 bases, with 13 bases separating them. The CDR3 loop reads CASSDFASNEQYF. The CDR3 region has the DNA TGTGCCAGCAGCGACTTCGCTAGCAACGAGCAGTACTTC.

V and J are TRBV19 and TRBJ1-5; D is perhaps TRBD1 (5 bases). The V end was cut by 1 base, the J end by 0 bases, with 10 bases between. Germline lookup yields CDR1 LNHDA and CDR2 SQIVND (reference sequence). The CDR3 is 16 amino acids. The CDR3 region has the DNA TGTGCCAGTAGTATAGGGCCAGGGTATAGCAATCAGCCCCAGCATTTT. It translates to CASSIGPGYSNQPQHF.

The chain has TRBV5-1 and TRBJ1-1; TRBD1 agrees at 8 bases. The germline gives CDR1 SGHRS, CDR2 YFSETQ. After removal of 0 bases from V and 4 bases from J, the junction contained 5 bases not matched to a gene. This CDR3 is built from 15 residues. CDR3 sequence: CASSLGSGGGTEAFF. DNA of the CDR3: TGCGCCAGCAGCTTGGGTTCAGGGGGCGGCACTGAAGCTTTCTTT. Drawing the rest from reference TRBV5-1 and TRBJ1-1, the complete variable domain is KAGVTQTPRYLIKTRGQQVTLSCSPISGHRSVSWYQQTPGQGLQFLFEYFSETQRNKGNFPGRFSGRQFSNSRSEMNVSTLELGDSALYLCASSLGSGGGTEAFFGQGTRLTVV.

CDR3 nucleotides: TGTGCCAGCAGTTACTCTACCGGGACAGGGGGACATGGCTACACCTTC. Its translation is CASSYSTGTGGHGYTF. This chain links TRBV6-6 with TRBJ1-2; TRBD1 matches at 11 bases. This CDR3 has 16 residues. The germline CDR1 and CDR2 sequences are MNHNY and SVGAGI (reference sequence). V shed 0 bases and J 6 bases; nucleotides not matched to a gene: 6.

The genes are TRBV19 and TRBJ2-7, with 14 bases identical to TRBD2. The CDR3 totals 19 residues. CDR1 and CDR2 from the germline V gene are LNHDA and SQIVND (reference sequence). V was pared by 0 bases and J by 2 bases, with 9 bases of the junction left unmatched. Written as DNA, the CDR3 is TGTGCCAGTAGTATAGATTGGACTAGCGGGAGGCTCGATCCCTACGAGCAGTACTTC. Its protein product is CASSIDWTSGRLDPYEQYF. Looking up the rest from reference TRBV19 and TRBJ2-7 gives the full variable domain: DGGITQSPKYLFRKEGQNVTLSCEQNLNHDAMYWYRQDPGQGLRLIYYSQIVNDFQKGDIAEGYSVSREKKESFPLTVTSAQKNPTAFYLCASSIDWTSGRLDPYEQYFGPGTRLTVT.

CDR3 sequence (DNA): TGTGCCAGCAGTGACTCCCCGACAGGGGTTATCACTGAAGCTTTCTTT. It translates to CASSDSPTGVITEAFF. This chain uses TRBV6-4 with TRBJ1-1; 8 bases align to TRBD1. The CDR3 consists of 16 residues. Germline CDR1 MRHNA, CDR2 SNTAGT. Unmatched junction bases numbered 7, after V lost 0 bases and J lost 4 bases.

This chain links TRBV11-2 with TRBJ2-2; D might be TRBD2 (5 bases). Trimming cost V 6 bases and J 8 bases, with 19 bases left between them. In germline, CDR1 is SGHAT, CDR2 FQNNGV. The CDR3 extends over 15 amino acids. The CDR3 loop is CASRPSEGFGGELFF. The CDR3 DNA is TGTGCCAGCAGGCCCAGCGAGGGATTCGGGGGGGAGCTGTTTTTT.

The CDR3 DNA reads TGTGCCATCAGTGAGCTAGGACATCCCTACGAGCAGTACTTC. As protein: CAISELGHPYEQYF. The chain joins TRBV10-3 to TRBJ2-7, with D maybe TRBD1 (5 bases). The germline V and J ends were trimmed by 2 bases and 2 bases, with 10 bases remaining between them. Germline V gene data show CDR1 as ENHRY and CDR2 as SYGVKD. This CDR3 is 14 amino acids long.

The rearrangement joins TRBV11-2 to TRBJ1-2; 7 nucleotides agree with TRBD1. The ends lost 0 bases at V and 8 bases at J; junction bases unmatched: 6. Germline CDR1 is SGHAT and CDR2 is FQNNGV. This CDR3 has 14 amino acids. The CDR3 region is CASSLEGTARGYTF. The CDR3 region has the DNA TGTGCCAGCAGCTTAGAAGGGACAGCTCGGGGCTACACCTTC.

The CDR3 reads CASSLGDGQETQYF. For the CDR3, the DNA is TGTGCCAGCAGCCTAGGGGATGGGCAAGAGACCCAGTACTTC. The chain combines TRBV6-1 with TRBJ2-5, with D possibly matching TRBD1 (5 bases). CDR1 MNHNS and CDR2 SASEGT come from the germline V gene. Trimming removed 6 bases from V and 2 bases from J, with 13 bases in between. The CDR3 consists of 14 residues.

This clone turned up a few times. The chain combines TRBV30 with TRBJ1-1; D gene uncertain. Trimming removed 0 bases at V and 2 bases at J, with 10 bases between. Germline V gene lookup returns CDR1 GTSNPN and CDR2 SVGIG (reference sequence). The CDR3 totals 14 residues. The CDR3 is CAWSVVGANTEAFF. Written as DNA, the CDR3 is TGTGCCTGGAGTGTCGTGGGAGCTAACACTGAAGCTTTCTTT.

V is TRBV25-1 and J is TRBJ1-1; possibly TRBD1 for D (5 bases). Deletions cut 4 bases from V and 11 bases from J, with 17 bases between. The CDR3 extends over 13 amino acids. CDR1 is MGHDK, CDR2 SYGVNS, per germline. The CDR3 sequence: CASSGAWQGIAFF. In DNA form, the CDR3 reads TGTGCCAGCAGTGGGGCTTGGCAGGGTATCGCTTTCTTT.

This chain uses TRBV5-4 with TRBJ1-3; maybe TRBD1 (5 bases). CDR3 length: 17 amino acids. Germline CDR1 and CDR2: SGHNT and YYREEE (reference sequence). The V gene lost 3 bases and the J gene lost 0 bases, with 16 bases spanning the gap. This CDR3 is CASSSSGGERSGNTIYF. In DNA form, the CDR3 reads TGTGCCAGCAGCTCGTCCGGGGGGGAACGCTCTGGAAACACCATATATTTT.

The J gene is TRBJ2-5, the V gene TRBV11-2; 7 bases align to TRBD2. Trimming at V came to 1 base and at J to 5 bases, leaving 4 bases not matched to a gene. Germline V CDR1 and CDR2: SGHAT, FQNNGV. The CDR3 runs 14 residues. CDR3 region: CASSLGSGRETQYF. For the CDR3, the DNA is TGTGCCAGCAGCTTAGGGTCCGGGAGGGAGACCCAGTACTTC.

The chain links TRBV6-1 to TRBJ2-2, with 15 bases that match TRBD2. The V gene's germline CDR1 is MNHNS and CDR2 SASEGT. The V and J ends lost 7 bases and 5 bases, in that order; junction bases with no gene match: 2. This CDR3 region has 15 residues. DNA for the CDR3: TGTGCCAGCAAAGGACTAGCGGGAGGGACCGGGGAGCTGTTTTTT. This gives the protein CASKGLAGGTGELFF.

The V call is TRBV5-4, the J call TRBJ2-7, with 14 bases fitting TRBD2. V lost 3 bases, J lost 1 base, and 6 bases stayed unmatched. The CDR3 has 17 residues. CDR1 is SGHNT and CDR2 is YYREEE in the germline V gene (reference sequence). CDR3 sequence: CASSSGLAGGKSYEQYF. The CDR3 region has the DNA TGTGCCAGCAGCTCCGGACTAGCGGGAGGTAAATCCTACGAGCAGTACTTC. Full variable domain (remainder filled in from reference TRBV5-4 and TRBJ2-7): ETGVTQSPTHLIKTRGQQVTLRCSSQSGHNTVSWYQQALGQGPQFIFQYYREEENGRGNFPPRFSGLQFPNYSSELNVNALELDDSALYLCASSSGLAGGKSYEQYFGPGTRLTVT.

The genes are TRBV18 and TRBJ2-7; D gene ambiguous. CDR1 and CDR2 (germline): KGHSH, LQKENI. V gave up 5 bases and J gave up 2 bases, with 7 bases separating them. This CDR3 region has 12 residues. The CDR3 region is CASSIQTYEQYF. CDR3 nucleotides: TGTGCCAGCTCAATTCAGACCTACGAGCAGTACTTC.

The V and J genes are TRBV7-3 and TRBJ2-2; 7 bases are shared with TRBD2. Germline CDR1 SGHTA, CDR2 FQGTGA. This CDR3 spans 17 amino acids. V was clipped by 1 base and J by 5 bases; unmatched bases: 10. CDR3 sequence (DNA): TGTGCCAGCAGCTTAAGATGGGCTGGACTAGGAACCGGGGAGCTGTTTTTT. Amino acids: CASSLRWAGLGTGELFF.

The V call is TRBV27, the J call TRBJ1-5; 9 bases match TRBD1. The CDR3 consists of 14 residues. J was trimmed by 6 bases and V by 2 bases; bases with no gene match: 2. Germline CDR1 is MNHEY and CDR2 is SMNVEV (reference sequence). The CDR3 DNA follows: TGTGCCAGCAGTTTAACAGGGGGCGTTCAGCCCCAGCATTTT. This translates into CASSLTGGVQPQHF.

The rearrangement joins TRBV27 to TRBJ2-1; D possibly corresponds to TRBD2 (5 bases). The CDR3 totals 13 residues. Germline CDR1 MNHEY, CDR2 SMNVEV (reference sequence). The germline V and J ends were trimmed by 6 bases and 7 bases, with 13 bases remaining between them. The CDR3 region has the DNA TGTGCCAGCAGCATACCACGGGGAAATGAGCAGTTCTTC. Translating gives CASSIPRGNEQFF.

This chain connects TRBV4-1 to TRBJ2-7; TRBD2 aligns across 11 bases. Germline V lookup: CDR1 MGHRA, CDR2 YSYEKL. The V segment lost 4 bases and the J segment 2 bases; nucleotides outside the gene matches: 4. This CDR3 contains 15 residues. CDR3 coding DNA: TGCGCCAGCAGCCTCGGGACTAGCGGAGCCTACGAGCAGTACTTC. Translating gives CASSLGTSGAYEQYF.

There are a few counts of this clone. Here the CDR3 reads CASSMDRRYEQYF. The CDR3 DNA follows: TGTGCCAGTAGTATGGACAGACGCTACGAGCAGTACTTC. J is TRBJ2-7 and V is TRBV19, with a tentative D call TRBD1 (6 bases). This CDR3 has 13 residues. The ends were cut back, 3 bases at V and 3 bases at J, with 9 bases in the middle. Germline CDR1 is LNHDA and CDR2 is SQIVND (reference sequence).